What follows describes a single T cell receptor (beta chain). Its antigen is unknown. Base qualities are not at hand, and no much larger clone is one base apart. Library preparation used PCR. Sequencing instrument: Illumina HiSeq 2500. To normalize quantification of the TCRbeta repertoire, the TCR libraries were built with molecular barcoding that relied on unique molecular identifiers. TCRdb redid the processing of the public reads, applying fastp at Q25 and MiXCR, and retained in-frame beta chains. Rows merge per CDR3 protein into single entries with the most common DNA and genes. This sample holds about 340,000 distinct CDR3 sequences; around 16% were observed only once. The ten most abundant clones make up around 41% of the sample. Trimmed from V: 2 bases; trimmed from J: 3 bases; junction bases lacking a gene match: 11. CDR1 WSHSY and CDR2 SAAADI were looked up in the germline V gene. Including cysteine and phenylalanine, the CDR3 has 19 amino acids. Of all the DNA, just the CDR3 is kept, 57 bases in frame from base 1.

This sample was included in a study of T-cell reconstitution after alpha-beta-depleted transplantation in children listed by TCRdb under 2016. The study in broad terms: The study quantitatively tracked T-cell immune reconstitution after TCRalphabeta/CD19-depleted allogeneic hematopoietic cell transplantation in children using TCR repertoire profiling.

General conclusions and limits of the study: Over the following months the frequencies of hyperexpanded clones went down, and after one year T-cell counts and TCRbeta diversity were mostly credited to newly produced T cells. In some patients, the high TCRbeta diversity seen at day 60 was put down to recipient T cells and intrathymic progenitors that had survived conditioning. Apparently early alphabetaT-cell count recovery about two months after transplant reportedly relied on only several hundred rapidly expanded clones derived from non-depleted graft cells.

Explained via the paper, the treatment or condition label denotes: allogeneic hematopoietic cell transplantation with graft depleted of TCRalphabeta T cells and CD19 B cells. The transplant recipients were children given TCRalphabeta/CD19-depleted allogeneic hematopoietic cell grafts. The sequence was collected from a male patient between 2 and 10 years old who had a stem cell transplant for acute lymphoblastic leukemia, so the T cells may come from the graft donor. Here the sequenced sample was PBMCs, mostly from graft donor cells, taken 360 days after TCRalphabeta/CD19-depleted stem cell transplant. The chain is made from TRBV10-2 and TRBJ2-2, and 11 bases in between align with TRBD2. Here the CDR3 is given as CASSETQLAGVWDTGELFF. DNA sequence: TGCGCCAGCAGTGAGACTCAACTAGCGGGAGTTTGGGACACCGGGGAGCTGTTTTTT.